This T cell receptor (beta chain) came from a study of PD-1 blockade in mismatch repair-deficient tumors. Sequencing was performed with immunoSEQ multiplex PCR; in TCRdb, only in-frame clones are kept and a portion is missing. The repertoire includes over 75,000 clones, 81% of them detected once, and about 2.4% sits in the top ten. CDR3 length: 16 residues. V was cut by 3 bases and J by 6 bases, with 20 bases left in between. CDR1 is MNHEY and CDR2 is SVGAGI in the germline V gene. The sample in question was peripheral blood, obtained 12 weeks after starting pembrolizumab. This rearrangement joins TRBV6-5 to TRBJ1-2; D not certain. This receptor was obtained from an adult with mismatch repair-deficient cancer. DNA for the CDR3: TGTGCCAGCAGTTATTCGACCGGGCGTGGGAGTAATGGCTACACCTTC. It encodes CASSYSTGRGSNGYTF.